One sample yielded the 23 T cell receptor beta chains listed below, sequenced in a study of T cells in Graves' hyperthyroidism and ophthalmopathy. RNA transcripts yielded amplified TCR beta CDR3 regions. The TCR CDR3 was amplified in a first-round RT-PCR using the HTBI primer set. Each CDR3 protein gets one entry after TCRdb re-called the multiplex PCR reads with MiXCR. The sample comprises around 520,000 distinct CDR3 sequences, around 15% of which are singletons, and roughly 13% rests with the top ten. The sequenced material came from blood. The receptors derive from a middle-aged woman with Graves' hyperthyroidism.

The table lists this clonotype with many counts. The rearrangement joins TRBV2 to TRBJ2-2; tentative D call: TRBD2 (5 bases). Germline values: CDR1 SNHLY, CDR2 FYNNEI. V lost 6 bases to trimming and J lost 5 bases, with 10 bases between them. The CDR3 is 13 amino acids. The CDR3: CASRLGGTGELFF. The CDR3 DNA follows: TGTGCCAGCAGGTTAGGAGGTACCGGGGAGCTGTTTTTT.

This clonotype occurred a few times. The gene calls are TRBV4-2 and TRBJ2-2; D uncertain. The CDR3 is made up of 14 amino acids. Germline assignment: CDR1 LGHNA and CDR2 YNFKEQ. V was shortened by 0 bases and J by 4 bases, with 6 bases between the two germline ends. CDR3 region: CASSQEFVTGELFF. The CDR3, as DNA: TGTGCCAGCAGCCAAGAATTCGTCACCGGGGAGCTGTTTTTT.

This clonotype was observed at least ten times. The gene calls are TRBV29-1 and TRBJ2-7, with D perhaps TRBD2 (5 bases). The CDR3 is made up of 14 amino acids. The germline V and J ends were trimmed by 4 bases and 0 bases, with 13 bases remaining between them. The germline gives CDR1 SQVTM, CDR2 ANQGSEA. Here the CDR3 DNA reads TGCAGCGTTGCGACGGGATTTTCCTCCTACGAGCAGTACTTC. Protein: CSVATGFSSYEQYF.

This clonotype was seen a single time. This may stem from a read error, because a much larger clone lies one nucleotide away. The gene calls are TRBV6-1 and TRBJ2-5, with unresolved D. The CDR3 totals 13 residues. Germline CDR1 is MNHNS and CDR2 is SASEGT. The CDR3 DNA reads TGTACCAGCAGTGAAGTCAGCCAGGAGACCCAGTACTTC. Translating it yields CTSSEVSQETQYF.

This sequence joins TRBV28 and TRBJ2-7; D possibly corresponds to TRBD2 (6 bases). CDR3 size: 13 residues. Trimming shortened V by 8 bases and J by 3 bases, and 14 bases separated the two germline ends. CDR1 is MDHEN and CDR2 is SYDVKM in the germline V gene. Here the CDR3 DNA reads TGTGCCAGCGGTACCGGAGGGGTCTACGAGCAGTACTTC. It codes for CASGTGGVYEQYF. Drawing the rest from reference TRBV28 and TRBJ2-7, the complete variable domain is DVKVTQSSRYLVKRTGEKVFLECVQDMDHENMFWYRQDPGLGLRLIYFSYDVKMKEKGDIPEGYSVSREKKERFSLILESASTNQTSMYLCASGTGGVYEQYFGPGTRLTVT.

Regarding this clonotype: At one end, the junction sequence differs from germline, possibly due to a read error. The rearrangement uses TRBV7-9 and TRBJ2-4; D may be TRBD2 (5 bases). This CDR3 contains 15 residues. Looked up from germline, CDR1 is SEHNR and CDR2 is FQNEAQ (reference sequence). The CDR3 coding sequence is TGTGCCAGCAGCTTAACGGGGTTCGGAGAAAACACTCAGTACTTC. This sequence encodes CASSLTGFGENTQYF.

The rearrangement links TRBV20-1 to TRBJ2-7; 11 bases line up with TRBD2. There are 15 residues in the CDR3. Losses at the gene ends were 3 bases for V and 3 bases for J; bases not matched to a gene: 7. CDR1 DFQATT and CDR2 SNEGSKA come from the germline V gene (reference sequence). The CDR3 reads CSASALAGGLYEQYF. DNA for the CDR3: TGCAGTGCTAGCGCCCTAGCGGGGGGCCTCTACGAGCAGTACTTC.

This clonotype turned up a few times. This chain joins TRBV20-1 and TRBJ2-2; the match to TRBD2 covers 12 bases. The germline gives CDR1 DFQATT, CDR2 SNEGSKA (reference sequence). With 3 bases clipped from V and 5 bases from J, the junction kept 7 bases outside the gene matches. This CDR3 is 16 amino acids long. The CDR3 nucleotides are TGCAGTGCTAGGGCTCCTGGACTAGCGGGAACCGGGGAGCTGTTTTTT. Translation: CSARAPGLAGTGELFF.

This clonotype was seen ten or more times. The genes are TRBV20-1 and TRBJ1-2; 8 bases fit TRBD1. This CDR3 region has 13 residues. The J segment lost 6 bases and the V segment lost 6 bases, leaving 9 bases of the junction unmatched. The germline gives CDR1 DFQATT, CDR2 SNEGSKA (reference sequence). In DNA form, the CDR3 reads TGCAGTGCCAGACTCGGGACAGGTCATGGCTACACCTTC. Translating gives CSARLGTGHGYTF.

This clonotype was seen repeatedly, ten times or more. The CDR3 DNA follows: TGTGCCAGCAGCTCCCACAGGACGCCCTCCTACGAGCAGTACTTC. Translation gives CASSSHRTPSYEQYF. This chain joins TRBV28 and TRBJ2-7, with TRBD1 as a possible D gene (5 bases). The CDR3 is 15 amino acids. Trimming removed 6 bases from V and 0 bases from J, with 15 bases in between. Per germline, CDR1 MDHEN and CDR2 SYDVKM.

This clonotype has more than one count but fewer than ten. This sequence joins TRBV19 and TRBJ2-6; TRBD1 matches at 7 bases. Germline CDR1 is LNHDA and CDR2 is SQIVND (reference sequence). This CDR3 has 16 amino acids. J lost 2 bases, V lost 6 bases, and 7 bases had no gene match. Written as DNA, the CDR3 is TGTGCCAGTAGCCCCAGCGACAGGGCTGGGGCCAACGTCCTGACTTTC. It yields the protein CASSPSDRAGANVLTF. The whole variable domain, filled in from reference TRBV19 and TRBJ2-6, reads DGGITQSPKYLFRKEGQNVTLSCEQNLNHDAMYWYRQDPGQGLRLIYYSQIVNDFQKGDIAEGYSVSREKKESFPLTVTSAQKNPTAFYLCASSPSDRAGANVLTFGAGSRLTVL.

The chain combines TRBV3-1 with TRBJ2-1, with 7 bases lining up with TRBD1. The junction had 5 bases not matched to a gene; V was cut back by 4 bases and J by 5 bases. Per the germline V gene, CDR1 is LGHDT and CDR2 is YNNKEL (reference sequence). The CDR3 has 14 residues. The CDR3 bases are TGTGCCAGCAGCCCACGGGACAGAGACAATGAGCAGTTCTTC. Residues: CASSPRDRDNEQFF.

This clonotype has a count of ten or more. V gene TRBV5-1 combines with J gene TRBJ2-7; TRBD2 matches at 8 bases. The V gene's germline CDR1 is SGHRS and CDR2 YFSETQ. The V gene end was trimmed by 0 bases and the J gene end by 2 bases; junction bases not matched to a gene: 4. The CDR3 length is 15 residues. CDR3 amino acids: CASSLASSGTYEQYF. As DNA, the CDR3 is TGCGCCAGCAGCTTGGCCAGTAGCGGGACCTACGAGCAGTACTTC.

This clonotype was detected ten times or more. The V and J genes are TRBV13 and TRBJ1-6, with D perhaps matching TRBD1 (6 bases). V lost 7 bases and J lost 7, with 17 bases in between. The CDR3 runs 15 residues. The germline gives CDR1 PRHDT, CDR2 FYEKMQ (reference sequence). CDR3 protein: CASKSSDRINSPLHF. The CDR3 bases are TGTGCCAGCAAGTCGAGTGACAGGATAAATTCACCCCTCCACTTT.

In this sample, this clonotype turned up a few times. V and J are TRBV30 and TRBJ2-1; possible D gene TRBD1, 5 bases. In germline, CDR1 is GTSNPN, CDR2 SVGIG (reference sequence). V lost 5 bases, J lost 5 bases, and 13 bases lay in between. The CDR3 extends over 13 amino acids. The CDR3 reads CAWSLPGHNEQFF. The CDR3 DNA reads TGTGCCTGGTCCCTACCAGGGCACAATGAGCAGTTCTTC. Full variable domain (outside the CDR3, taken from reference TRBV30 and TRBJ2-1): SQTIHQWPATLVQPVGSPLSLECTVEGTSNPNLYWYRQAAGRGLQLLFYSVGIGQISSEVPQNLSASRPQDRQFILSSKKLLLSDSGFYLCAWSLPGHNEQFFGPGTRLTVL.

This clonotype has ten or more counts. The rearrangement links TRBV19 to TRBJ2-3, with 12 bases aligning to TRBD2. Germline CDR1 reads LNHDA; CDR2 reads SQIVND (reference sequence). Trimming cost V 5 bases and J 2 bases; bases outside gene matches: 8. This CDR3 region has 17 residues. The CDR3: CASSPLLAGGNTDTQYF. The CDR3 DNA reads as TGTGCCAGTAGTCCCCTCCTAGCGGGAGGGAACACAGATACGCAGTATTTT.

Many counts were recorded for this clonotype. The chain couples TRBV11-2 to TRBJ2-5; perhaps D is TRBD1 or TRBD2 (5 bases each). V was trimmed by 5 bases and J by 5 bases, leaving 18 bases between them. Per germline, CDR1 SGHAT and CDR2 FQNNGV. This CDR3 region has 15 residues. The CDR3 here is CASSNQGREYETQYF. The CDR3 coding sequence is TGTGCCAGCAGCAATCAGGGCAGGGAGTATGAGACCCAGTACTTC.

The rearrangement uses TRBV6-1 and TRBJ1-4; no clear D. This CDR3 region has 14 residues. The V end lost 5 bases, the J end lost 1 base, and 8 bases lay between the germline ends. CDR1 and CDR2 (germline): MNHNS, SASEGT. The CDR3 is CASSPYRTNEKLFF. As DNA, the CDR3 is TGTGCCAGCAGTCCGTACAGAACTAATGAAAAACTGTTTTTT.

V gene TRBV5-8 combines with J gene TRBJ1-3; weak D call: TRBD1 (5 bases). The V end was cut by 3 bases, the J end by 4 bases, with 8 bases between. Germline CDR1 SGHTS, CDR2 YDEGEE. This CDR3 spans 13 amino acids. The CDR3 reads CASSWQGGNTIYF. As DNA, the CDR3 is TGTGCCAGCAGCTGGCAGGGAGGAAACACCATATATTTT.

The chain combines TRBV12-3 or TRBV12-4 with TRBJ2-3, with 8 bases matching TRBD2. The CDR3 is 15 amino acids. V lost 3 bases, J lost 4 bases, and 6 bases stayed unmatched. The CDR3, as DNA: TGTGCCAGCAGTTTGGGCGGGAGGTTTGCAGATACGCAGTATTTT. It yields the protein CASSLGGRFADTQYF.

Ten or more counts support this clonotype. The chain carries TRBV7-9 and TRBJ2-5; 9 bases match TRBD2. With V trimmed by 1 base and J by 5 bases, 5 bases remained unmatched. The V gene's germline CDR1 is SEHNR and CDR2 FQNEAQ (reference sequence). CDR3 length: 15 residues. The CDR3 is CASSLVLAGLETQYF. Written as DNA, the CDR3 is TGTGCCAGCAGCTTAGTACTAGCGGGTCTGGAGACCCAGTACTTC.

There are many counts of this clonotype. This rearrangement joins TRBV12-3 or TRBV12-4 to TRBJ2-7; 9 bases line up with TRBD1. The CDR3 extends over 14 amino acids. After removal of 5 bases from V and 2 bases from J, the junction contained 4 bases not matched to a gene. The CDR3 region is CASSGQGSTYEQYF. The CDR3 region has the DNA TGTGCCAGCAGTGGACAGGGGTCCACCTACGAGCAGTACTTC.

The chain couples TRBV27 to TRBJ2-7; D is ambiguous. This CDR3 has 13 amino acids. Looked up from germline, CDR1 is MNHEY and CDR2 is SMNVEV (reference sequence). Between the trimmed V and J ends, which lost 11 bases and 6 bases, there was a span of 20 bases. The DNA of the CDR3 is TGTGCCCTCACCCTTCCGGCGGCTACCGAGCAGTACTTC. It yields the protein CALTLPAATEQYF.